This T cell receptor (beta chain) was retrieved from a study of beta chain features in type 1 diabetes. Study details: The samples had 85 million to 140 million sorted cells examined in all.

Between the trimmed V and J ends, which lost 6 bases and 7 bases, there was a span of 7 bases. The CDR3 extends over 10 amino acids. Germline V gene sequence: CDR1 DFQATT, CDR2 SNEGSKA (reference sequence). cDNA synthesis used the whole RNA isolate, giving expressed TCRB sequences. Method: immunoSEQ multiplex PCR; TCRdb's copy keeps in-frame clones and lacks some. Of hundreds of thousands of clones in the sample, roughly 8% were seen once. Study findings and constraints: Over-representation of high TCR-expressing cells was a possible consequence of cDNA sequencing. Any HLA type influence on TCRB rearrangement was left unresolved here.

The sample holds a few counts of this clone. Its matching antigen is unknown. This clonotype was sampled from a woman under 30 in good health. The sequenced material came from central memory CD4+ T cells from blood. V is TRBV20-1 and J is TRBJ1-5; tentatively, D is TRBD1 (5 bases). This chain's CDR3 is CSAGAQPQHF. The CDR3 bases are TGCAGTGCCGGGGCCCAGCCCCAGCATTTT.